This T cell receptor beta chain is from a study of T cells in Graves' hyperthyroidism and ophthalmopathy. PBMCs were derived from 10 ml fresh peripheral blood. A note on this clonotype: Its target is not known.

Overall study findings and caveats: From stable hyperthyroidism, ophthalmopathy was separated by a 13 V-J model. Blood also showed most of the thyroid clonotypes that were expanded above 0.001.

This CDR3 comprises 15 residues. J was trimmed by 9 bases and V by 8 bases; bases with no gene match: 15. Germline-derived CDR1 and CDR2 are MNHNS and SASEGT. Amplified TCR beta CDR3 regions derived from RNA transcripts. HTBI primers were the set used in a first-round RT-PCR of the TCR CDR3. MiXCR, applied by TCRdb to the multiplex PCR reads, yields one record per CDR3 protein. Of approximately 570,000 distinct CDR3 sequences listed, 15% to 20% are singletons. Sequenced: blood. The receptor's source is a man aged 35-49 years with Graves' ophthalmopathy. The J gene is TRBJ1-5, the V gene TRBV6-1; 8 nucleotides agree with TRBD1. CDR3 in amino acids: CASSVGGTGTWPQHF. The CDR3 nucleotides read TGTGCCAGCTCCGTCGGTGGGACAGGAACTTGGCCCCAGCATTTT.